The T cell receptor (beta chain) described here comes from a study of tumor and adjacent non-tumor tissue in lung cancer. Looking at the study overall: Histology: 12 adenocarcinoma, a couple of squamous cell carcinoma, 1 small cell lung cancer.

A modified ARM-PCR protocol with three rounds of nested PCR amplified TCRbeta. Via MiXCR, TCRdb re-called the multiplex PCR reads, giving one row per CDR3 protein. The repertoire holds 50,000 to 60,000 distinct CDR3 sequences, with 60% to 80% as singletons. Germline V gene data show CDR1 as MDHEN and CDR2 as SYDVKM. The CDR3 extends over 13 amino acids. Comment on this clonotype: Its antigen is as yet unknown. A read error may account for a junction end that differs from germline.

Study-wide results and caveats: Compared with tumor, normal lung showed significantly lower TCR diversity. Normal lung showed higher cumulative top 100 clone frequency than tumor.

This sample's RNA came from whole unsorted tissue. The normal lung tissue was taken more than 3 cm from the tumor edge. The origin of this receptor is a woman aged 55-69 years with non-small cell lung cancer. V gene TRBV28 combines with J gene TRBJ2-7, with 8 bases lining up with TRBD1. The sequenced material came from distant non-tumor lung tissue. CDR3 nucleotides: TGTGTCAGCAGGGCAGGGGGCCCTTACGAGCAGTACTTC. It codes for CVSRAGGPYEQYF. The whole variable domain, filled in from reference TRBV28 and TRBJ2-7, reads DVKVTQSSRYLVKRTGEKVFLECVQDMDHENMFWYRQDPGLGLRLIYFSYDVKMKEKGDIPEGYSVSREKKERFSLILESASTNQTSMYLCVSRAGGPYEQYFGPGTRLTVT.